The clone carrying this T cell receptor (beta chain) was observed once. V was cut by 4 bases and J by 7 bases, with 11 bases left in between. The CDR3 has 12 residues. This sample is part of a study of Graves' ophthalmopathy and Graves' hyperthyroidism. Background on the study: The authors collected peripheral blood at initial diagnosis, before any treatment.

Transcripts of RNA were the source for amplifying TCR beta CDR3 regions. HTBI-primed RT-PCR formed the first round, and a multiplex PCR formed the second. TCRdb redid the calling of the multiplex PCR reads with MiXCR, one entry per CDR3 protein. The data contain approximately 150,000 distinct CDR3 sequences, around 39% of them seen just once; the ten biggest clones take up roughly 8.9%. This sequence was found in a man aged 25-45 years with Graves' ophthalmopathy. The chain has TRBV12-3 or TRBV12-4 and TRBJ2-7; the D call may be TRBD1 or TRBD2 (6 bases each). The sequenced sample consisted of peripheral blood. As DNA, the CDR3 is TGTGCCAGCAGTTATGGGGGGCGGGAGCAGTACTTC. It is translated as CASSYGGREQYF.